What follows is one T cell receptor beta chain and its context. The data were obtained in a study of blood T cell repertoires in COVID-19. About the study: Collection of acute and convalescent COVID-19 samples took place in the United States, Italy and Spain.

Sequencing was performed with immunoSEQ multiplex PCR; in TCRdb, only in-frame clones are kept and a portion is missing. Of about 93,000 clones listed, about 90% were seen once; the top ten hold around 1.5%. Germline-derived CDR1 and CDR2 are SGHRS and YFSETQ. J lost 8 bases, V lost 1 base, and 8 bases had no gene match. CDR3 length: 15 amino acids. The sequence was obtained from a human donor with active COVID-19. The donor label of this sample is uncertain. The rearrangement uses TRBV5-1 and TRBJ2-1; the match to TRBD1 covers 8 bases. Material for sequencing was peripheral blood. Written as DNA, the CDR3 is TGCGCCAGCAGCTTGTTGGCAGGGGGCAGGGATGAGCAGTTCTTC. This translates into CASSLLAGGRDEQFF.